The present TCR beta chain was sequenced within a study of blood T cells in healthy people across ages. They isolated at least 6 million PBMCs from each sample. Germline CDR1 reads DFQATT; CDR2 reads SNEGSKA (reference sequence). The CDR3 is 14 residues long. V gave up 3 bases and J gave up 2 bases; unmatched junction bases: 5. Comments on this clonotype: The antigen remains undetermined.

Study-wide findings and caveats: When set beside aged donors, long-lived donors presented more naive CD4+ cells and higher diversity.

Then a second PCR, running roughly 6 to 12 cycles, was carried out with a sample-barcoded 5' primer and a J-beta primer mix. Using its own MiXCR run on the 5' RACE reads, TCRdb lists one record per CDR3 protein. The sample includes hundreds of thousands of distinct CDR3 sequences, approximately 30% of them seen just once. This clonotype originated in a woman older than 75 in good health. The V call is TRBV20-1, the J call TRBJ2-7, with 9 bases matching TRBD1. Sequencing was performed on blood. CDR3 region: CSARGQGGTYEQYF. CDR3 nucleotides: TGCAGTGCTAGGGGACAGGGAGGGACCTACGAGCAGTACTTC.